This T cell receptor (beta chain) was identified during a study of OX40 agonist ivuxolimab in advanced cancers. Study-wide background: Intravenous ivuxolimab at 0.01 to 10 mg/kg was given to patients every 2 weeks. Those treated in dose escalation had hepatocellular carcinoma, melanoma, renal cell cancer or head and neck cancer. Of the patients, three showed partial responses, one with hepatocellular carcinoma and two with cutaneous melanoma. Findings and limits, study-wide: CD8+ T cells averaged more expanded clones than CD4+.

The germline CDR1 and CDR2 sequences are MNHEY and SVGAGI. V was cut by 9 bases and J by 0 bases, with 14 bases left in between. The CDR3 is made up of 15 amino acids. On this clone: The antigen is undetermined.

Assay used: immunoSEQ multiplex PCR; TCRdb lists only in-frame clones, some missing. The sample yields tens of thousands of clones, roughly four fifths seen once. This chain joins TRBV6-5 and TRBJ2-2; no definite D call. The sequencing here drew on CD4+ or CD8+ T cells sorted from blood, taken in a trial of the OX40 agonist ivuxolimab. The source is an adult with an advanced solid tumor such as melanoma, head and neck, liver or kidney cancer. CDR3 nucleotides: TGTGCCAGTACTAAGGGCAGAACGAACACCGGGGAGCTGTTTTTT. Translation: CASTKGRTNTGELFF.